Listed here are 27 T cell receptor beta chains from one sample, sequenced in a study of blood T cells in healthy people across ages. PCR was performed a second time for about 6 to 11 cycles using a sample-barcoded 5' primer and a J-beta primer mix. TCRdb re-called the 5' RACE reads through MiXCR, storing one row per CDR3 protein. The table has 700,000 to 900,000 distinct CDR3 sequences, 50% to 65% seen once. Specimen: blood. These receptors were obtained from an elderly man in good health.

The rearrangement links TRBV10-3 to TRBJ2-4; D is possibly TRBD2 (6 bases). The tail of the sequence fits TRBJ2-7 better, so the J call may be wrong. There are 14 residues in the CDR3. Germline V lookup: CDR1 ENHRY, CDR2 SYGVKD. For the CDR3, the DNA is TGTGCCATCAGTGGCTTCTTAGCGGATTACGAGCAGTACTTC. Protein product: CAISGFLADYEQYF.

This clonotype has a handful of counts. The chain carries TRBV20-1 and TRBJ1-1; no clear D gene. Trimming took off 2 bases at V and 0 bases at J, with 13 bases between the two ends. The CDR3 is 15 amino acids. The germline CDR1 and CDR2 sequences are DFQATT and SNEGSKA (reference sequence). DNA for the CDR3: TGCAGTGCTAGAAAAGGACCGTCGATGAACACTGAAGCTTTCTTT. This encodes CSARKGPSMNTEAFF.

The chain employs TRBV24-1 and TRBJ1-5; no clear D. The V end lost 3 bases, the J end lost 4 bases, and 12 bases lay between the germline ends. The CDR3 has 15 residues. Germline V CDR1 and CDR2: KGHDR, SFDVKD. The DNA for the CDR3 is TGTGCCACCAGTGATCCCGGACCGGGTAATCAGCCCCAGCATTTT. Residues: CATSDPGPGNQPQHF.

In regard to this clonotype: The junction does not match germline at one end; this may be a read error. The V gene is TRBV25-1, the J gene TRBJ2-3, with a weak D call TRBD1 (5 bases). The V gene's germline CDR1 is MGHDK and CDR2 SYGVNS. The CDR3 runs 16 residues. The CDR3 here is CVSSEFGQGGTDTQYF. CDR3 DNA: TGTGTCAGCAGTGAATTTGGTCAGGGCGGCACAGATACGCAGTATTTT.

This clonotype has more than one count but fewer than ten. The rearrangement joins TRBV21-1 to TRBJ1-1; the listed D gene, TRBD1, was not tested against the DNA. TRBV21-1 is annotated as a pseudogene. The CDR3 covers 16 residues. CDR3: CASSLQGAEGNTEAFF. CDR3 DNA sequence: TGTGCCAGCTCTCTGCAGGGGGCTGAGGGGAACACTGAAGCTTTCTTT.

There are a few counts of this clonotype. The chain links TRBV2 to TRBJ2-4, with TRBD2 matching over 14 bases. Germline CDR1 reads SNHLY; CDR2 reads FYNNEI. Losses at the gene ends were 7 bases for V and 3 bases for J; bases not matched to a gene: 8. There are 17 residues in the CDR3. The CDR3, as DNA: TGTGCCAGCAAGGGACTAGCGGGAGTGGAGGGCAAAAACATTCAGTACTTC. Protein sequence: CASKGLAGVEGKNIQYF.

The chain has TRBV27 and TRBJ2-1; D is ambiguous. Per germline, CDR1 MNHEY and CDR2 SMNVEV (reference sequence). V dropped 4 bases and J dropped 5 bases, with 9 bases sitting between them. The CDR3 is 13 residues long. CDR3 amino acids: CASSYFLDNEQFF. The CDR3 coding sequence is TGTGCCAGCAGTTATTTTCTGGACAATGAGCAGTTCTTC.

This clonotype was observed a few times. The rearrangement uses TRBV29-1 and TRBJ2-2; D call uncertain. Germline values: CDR1 SQVTM, CDR2 ANQGSEA. Trimming removed 4 bases from V and 0 bases from J, with 9 bases in between. The CDR3 extends over 14 amino acids. CDR3 sequence: CSVARRPNTGELFF. For the CDR3, the DNA is TGCAGCGTTGCTAGGCGACCGAACACCGGGGAGCTGTTTTTT.

The chain combines TRBV29-1 with TRBJ2-1; TRBD2 aligns across 14 bases. The germline CDR1 and CDR2 sequences are SQVTM and ANQGSEA. The CDR3 totals 15 residues. V shed 6 bases and J 9 bases; nucleotides not matched to a gene: 10. For the CDR3, the DNA is TGCAGCGTCATTCGACTAGCGGGAGGGCCCAGTGAGCAGTTCTTC. This translates into CSVIRLAGGPSEQFF.

This clonotype was counted a few times. The chain joins TRBV7-2 to TRBJ1-5; no definite D call. This CDR3 is built from 13 residues. V was trimmed by 10 bases and J by 2 bases, leaving 12 bases between them. In germline, CDR1 is SGHTA, CDR2 FQGNSA. Written as DNA, the CDR3 is TGTGCCACGTCCCCAGGTGGCAATCAGCCCCAGCATTTT. This encodes CATSPGGNQPQHF.

This clonotype was counted a few times. V usage is TRBV7-9 and J usage is TRBJ1-2; 8 bases align to TRBD1. V lost 1 base to trimming and J lost 1 base; unmatched junction nucleotides: 5. Looked up from germline, CDR1 is SEHNR and CDR2 is FQNEAQ (reference sequence). CDR3 size: 16 residues. CDR3 loop: CASSLVSGGRNYGYTF. CDR3 DNA sequence: TGTGCCAGCAGCTTAGTTTCAGGGGGCCGTAACTATGGCTACACCTTC.

CDR3 DNA: TGTGCCAGTAGTATAGATGGGACAGGGGGCGGTGAGCAGTACTTC. Its protein is CASSIDGTGGGEQYF. The rearrangement links TRBV19 to TRBJ2-5; 12 nucleotides align to TRBD1. CDR1 LNHDA and CDR2 SQIVND come from the germline V gene (reference sequence). The trim removed 0 bases at V and 11 bases at J, leaving 7 bases unmatched. The CDR3 loop spans 15 amino acids.

The V gene is TRBV5-1, the J gene TRBJ2-7, with D unclear. The germline V gene has CDR1 SGHRS and CDR2 YFSETQ. This CDR3 contains 14 residues. Trimming shortened V by 0 bases and J by 2 bases, and 9 bases separated the two germline ends. The CDR3 protein is CASSLGSLPYEQYF. CDR3 bases: TGCGCCAGCAGCTTGGGGAGCCTCCCCTACGAGCAGTACTTC.

This clonotype was counted between two and nine times. The V and J genes are TRBV12-3 or TRBV12-4 and TRBJ1-6; no clear D gene. The CDR3 runs 12 residues. Trimming shortened V by 0 bases and J by 11 bases, and 5 bases separated the two germline ends. CDR3 region: CASSLASAPLHF. The CDR3 DNA follows: TGTGCCAGCAGTTTAGCGTCAGCACCCCTCCACTTT.

This clonotype was detected only once. The chain uses TRBV12-5 and TRBJ2-7, with TRBD1 identical over 7 bases. The J call may not be correct, given that the DNA end is closer to TRBJ2-5. The CDR3 consists of 13 residues. CDR1 and CDR2 from the germline V gene are LGHNT and FRNRAP. Here the CDR3 DNA reads TGTGCTAGTGGTTTTTCAGGGGGAGAGACCCAGTACTTC. It specifies CASGFSGGETQYF.

The chain carries TRBV9 and TRBJ1-2; TRBD1 might be the D (5 bases). The V gene's germline CDR1 is SGDLS and CDR2 YYNGEE. V was shortened by 0 bases and J by 7 bases, with 19 bases between the two germline ends. CDR3 size: 16 residues. The CDR3 region has the DNA TGTGCCAGCAGCGTAGGAGGCCCAGCCCTGGGGGTTGGCTACACCTTC. Amino acids: CASSVGGPALGVGYTF.

The chain has TRBV10-3 and TRBJ2-5, with D maybe TRBD1 (5 bases). Germline-derived CDR1 and CDR2 are ENHRY and SYGVKD. Trimming removed 4 bases at V and 5 bases at J, with 11 bases between. The CDR3 loop spans 13 amino acids. CDR3 protein: CAISGRVWETQYF. The CDR3 DNA reads TGTGCCATCAGTGGCAGGGTGTGGGAGACCCAGTACTTC.

This clonotype was seen only a few times. V is TRBV6-1 and J is TRBJ2-7; 7 bases agree with TRBD1. The CDR3 runs to 13 residues. Unmatched junction bases numbered 9, after V lost 7 bases and J lost 6 bases. Germline CDR1 is MNHNS and CDR2 is SASEGT. CDR3 amino acids: CASIQDRAAEQYF. As DNA, the CDR3 is TGTGCCAGCATCCAAGACAGGGCTGCCGAGCAGTACTTC.

CDR3 loop: CASGTVVSNQPQHF. The CDR3 region has the DNA TGTGCCAGCGGCACCGTGGTGAGCAATCAGCCCCAGCATTTT. V usage is TRBV7-2 and J usage is TRBJ1-5; D gene uncertain. This CDR3 has 14 amino acids. Germline V gene data show CDR1 as SGHTA and CDR2 as FQGNSA. With 8 bases removed from V and 1 base from J, the gap between germline ends came to 12 bases.

The V and J genes are TRBV20-1 and TRBJ1-4; perhaps TRBD1 as D (6 bases). The CDR3 runs 12 residues. The V gene's germline CDR1 is DFQATT and CDR2 SNEGSKA (reference sequence). Trimming took off 6 bases at V and 7 bases at J, with 12 bases between the two ends. The CDR3 protein is CSALNRVEKLFF. DNA of the CDR3: TGCAGTGCCCTGAACAGGGTTGAAAAACTGTTTTTT.

This clonotype was observed a few times. The chain is built from TRBV5-1 and TRBJ2-2; TRBD1 matches 9 bases. CDR3 length equals 16 residues. Looked up from germline, CDR1 is SGHRS and CDR2 is YFSETQ. Losses at the gene ends were 3 bases for V and 6 bases for J; bases not matched to a gene: 9. In DNA form, the CDR3 reads TGCGCCAGCAGCTCAAGGACAGGGGTTGGCCCCGGGGAGCTGTTTTTT. Translated, it gives CASSSRTGVGPGELFF.

This clonotype is a singleton in its sample. The J gene is TRBJ1-5, the V gene TRBV6-2 or TRBV6-3; D is uncertain. Germline CDR1 is MNHEY and CDR2 is SVGEGT. V lost 6 bases, J lost 7 bases, and 22 bases lay in between. This CDR3 region has 16 residues. CDR3 sequence reads: CASSPAGWSVGQPQHF. The CDR3 DNA reads as TGTGCCAGCAGCCCCGCGGGGTGGTCCGTTGGCCAGCCCCAGCATTTT.

This clonotype has more than one count but fewer than ten. In nucleotides, the CDR3 is TGTGCCAGCAGTTACTCGAAGACTAGCGGGAGTGTGACAGATACGCAGTATTTT. Protein: CASSYSKTSGSVTDTQYF. J is TRBJ2-3 and V is TRBV6-5; 12 bases map to TRBD2. The junction had 7 bases not matched to a gene; V was cut back by 0 bases and J by 3 bases. Germline V gene lookup returns CDR1 MNHEY and CDR2 SVGAGI. The length of the CDR3 is 18 residues.

This clonotype has only one observation. The J gene is TRBJ1-2, the V gene TRBV2; D perhaps matches TRBD1 (5 bases). This CDR3 has 13 residues. The germline V gene has CDR1 SNHLY and CDR2 FYNNEI. V lost 7 bases and J lost 7, with 16 bases in between. For the CDR3, the DNA is TGTGCCAGCAAGGAACAGGCCGGTGGTGGCTACACCTTC. Protein: CASKEQAGGGYTF.

The gene calls are TRBV7-8 and TRBJ1-5, with TRBD1 matching 9 bases. Germline CDR1 is SGHVS and CDR2 is FQNEAQ. CDR3 length equals 17 residues. V shed 0 bases, J shed 3 bases, and the junction held 6 bases outside the gene matches. CDR3: CASSLAPDRGINQPQHF. The CDR3 DNA reads as TGTGCCAGCAGCTTAGCCCCGGACAGGGGAATCAATCAGCCCCAGCATTTT.

This clonotype was picked up a small number of times. The rearrangement joins TRBV3-1 to TRBJ1-2; the D is unclear. Trimming cost V 4 bases and J 8 bases, with 14 bases left between them. This CDR3 comprises 13 residues. From germline, CDR1 is LGHDT and CDR2 YNNKEL (reference sequence). This CDR3 is CASSLQDRRGYTF. CDR3 nucleotide sequence: TGTGCCAGCAGCCTGCAGGACCGCCGGGGCTACACCTTC.

This rearrangement joins TRBV19 to TRBJ2-7; the D gene is possibly TRBD2 (5 bases). The CDR3 has 10 residues. CDR1 and CDR2 from the germline V gene are LNHDA and SQIVND (reference sequence). Trimming shortened V by 6 bases and J by 10 bases, and 10 bases separated the two germline ends. The CDR3 here is CASRFTGQYF. CDR3 nucleotides: TGTGCCAGTAGGTTTACGGGACAGTACTTC. Filled out from reference TRBV19 and TRBJ2-7, the complete variable domain reads DGGITQSPKYLFRKEGQNVTLSCEQNLNHDAMYWYRQDPGQGLRLIYYSQIVNDFQKGDIAEGYSVSREKKESFPLTVTSAQKNPTAFYLCASRFTGQYFGPGTRLTVT.